Below, one T cell receptor beta chain is given with its context. This specimen belongs to a study of blood T cell repertoires in COVID-19. Study at large: Sources were T cells, B-cell-depleted T cells, or PBMCs; the material itself was cDNA or gDNA.

The CDR3 consists of 16 residues. Per the germline V gene, CDR1 is MNHNS and CDR2 is SASEGT. Trimming at V came to 3 bases and at J to 5 bases, leaving 7 bases not matched to a gene. Measured with immunoSEQ multiplex PCR; TCRdb has only the in-frame clones, and not every one. This table holds about 150,000 clones, roughly 82% found once. Sequencing was carried out using peripheral blood. This TCR derives from a man between 65 and 79 years old with acute or convalescent COVID-19. The V gene is TRBV6-1, the J gene TRBJ2-3, with TRBD2 matching 11 bases. CDR3 loop: CASSDPTSGIGDTQYF. The CDR3 DNA sequence: TGTGCCAGCAGTGACCCGACTAGCGGGATTGGAGATACGCAGTATTTT.